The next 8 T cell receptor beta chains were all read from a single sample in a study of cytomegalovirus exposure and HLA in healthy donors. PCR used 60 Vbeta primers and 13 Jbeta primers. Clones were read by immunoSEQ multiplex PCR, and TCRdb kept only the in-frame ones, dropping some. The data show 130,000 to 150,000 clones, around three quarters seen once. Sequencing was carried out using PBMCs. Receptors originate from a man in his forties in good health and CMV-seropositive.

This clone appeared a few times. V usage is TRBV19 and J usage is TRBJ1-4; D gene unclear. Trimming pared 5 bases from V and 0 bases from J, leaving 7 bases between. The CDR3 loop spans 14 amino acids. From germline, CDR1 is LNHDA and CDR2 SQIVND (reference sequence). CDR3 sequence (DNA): TGTGCCAGTAGTTACAGAGCAACTAATGAAAAACTGTTTTTT. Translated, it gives CASSYRATNEKLFF.

The CDR3 nucleotides are TGTGCCAGCTCACCAATAAGGACAGGGATGGGGACCCCGAACACTGAAGCTTTCTTT. Translation: CASSPIRTGMGTPNTEAFF. The chain joins TRBV18 to TRBJ1-1; 8 bases align to TRBD1. Germline-derived CDR1 and CDR2 are KGHSH and LQKENI. J was trimmed by 1 base and V by 2 bases; bases with no gene match: 15. This CDR3 contains 19 residues.

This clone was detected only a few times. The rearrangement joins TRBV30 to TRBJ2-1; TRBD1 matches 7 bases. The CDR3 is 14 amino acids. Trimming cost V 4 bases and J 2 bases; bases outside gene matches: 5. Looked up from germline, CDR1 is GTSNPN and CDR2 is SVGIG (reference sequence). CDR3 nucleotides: TGTGCCTGGACGACAGGACAGGCCTACAATGAGCAGTTCTTC. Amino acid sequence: CAWTTGQAYNEQFF.

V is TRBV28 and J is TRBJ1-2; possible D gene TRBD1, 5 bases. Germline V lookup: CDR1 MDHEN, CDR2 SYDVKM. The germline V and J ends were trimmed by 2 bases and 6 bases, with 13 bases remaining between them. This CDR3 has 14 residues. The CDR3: CASSLGAGAHGYTF. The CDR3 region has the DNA TGTGCCAGCAGTTTAGGGGCAGGAGCCCATGGCTACACCTTC.

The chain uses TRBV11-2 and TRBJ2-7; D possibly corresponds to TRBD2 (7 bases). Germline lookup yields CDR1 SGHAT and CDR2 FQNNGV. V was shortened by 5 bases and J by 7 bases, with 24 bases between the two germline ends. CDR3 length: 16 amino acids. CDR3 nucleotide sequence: TGTGCCAGCAGCCCGTTAGACGGACTAAGGGGGGGTGAGCAGTACTTC. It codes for CASSPLDGLRGGEQYF.

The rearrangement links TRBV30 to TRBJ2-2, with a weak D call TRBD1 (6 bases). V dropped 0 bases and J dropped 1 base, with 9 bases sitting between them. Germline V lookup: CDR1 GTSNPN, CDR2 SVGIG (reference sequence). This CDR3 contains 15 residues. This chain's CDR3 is CAWSVARGNTGELFF. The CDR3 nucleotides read TGTGCCTGGAGTGTAGCCAGGGGGAACACCGGGGAGCTGTTTTTT. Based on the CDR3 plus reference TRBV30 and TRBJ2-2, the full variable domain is SQTIHQWPATLVQPVGSPLSLECTVEGTSNPNLYWYRQAAGRGLQLLFYSVGIGQISSEVPQNLSASRPQDRQFILSSKKLLLSDSGFYLCAWSVARGNTGELFFGEGSRLTVL.

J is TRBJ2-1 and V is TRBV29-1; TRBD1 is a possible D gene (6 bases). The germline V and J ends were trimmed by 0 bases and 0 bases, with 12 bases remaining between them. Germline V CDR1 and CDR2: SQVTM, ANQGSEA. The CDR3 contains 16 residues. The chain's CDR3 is CSVEDLYRASYNEQFF. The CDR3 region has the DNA TGCAGCGTTGAAGATCTGTACAGGGCCTCCTACAATGAGCAGTTCTTC.

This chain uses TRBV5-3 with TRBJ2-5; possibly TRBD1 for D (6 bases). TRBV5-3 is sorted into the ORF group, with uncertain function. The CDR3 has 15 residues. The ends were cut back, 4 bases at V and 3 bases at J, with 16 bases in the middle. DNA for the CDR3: TGTGCCAGAAGCCCCTGGGGGCGTCCCGAAGAGACCCAGTACTTC. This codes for CARSPWGRPEETQYF.